This TCR beta chain originates from a study of Graves' ophthalmopathy and Graves' hyperthyroidism. The hyperthyroidism patients, aged 18 to 65, had been newly diagnosed, with under 2 months' duration. The CDR3 length is 15 residues. In germline, CDR1 is SGHAT, CDR2 FQNNGV. Trimming stripped 3 bases from V and 8 bases from J, with 17 bases between. Amplification of the TCR beta CDR3 regions used RNA transcripts (as template). HTBI-primed RT-PCR formed the first round, and a multiplex PCR formed the second. TCRdb re-called the multiplex PCR reads with MiXCR, one entry per CDR3 protein. Counted here are fewer than 650,000 distinct CDR3 sequences, 20% to 25% occurring once; the ten biggest clones make up more than 5.5%.

Sequencing was done on a sample of peripheral blood. V and J are TRBV11-2 and TRBJ2-1; maybe TRBD1 (6 bases). The sequence was obtained from a woman between 18 and 30 years old with stable Graves' hyperthyroidism. Some clones in this sample may be carry-over from other donors' samples. CDR3 DNA sequence: TGTGCCAGCAGCTTGGCCAAGGGACACGTGGATGAGCAGTTCTTC. Residues: CASSLAKGHVDEQFF.